A single sample is the source of the 30 T cell receptor beta chains below, sequenced in a study of regulatory T cells in long-lasting Graves disease. As for time point: newly diagnosed GD, antithyroid drugs for less than 3 months. Preparation of the TCR library used RNA extracted from PBMCs. TCR beta libraries were built with iRepertoire HTBI primers and Arm-PCR of CDR3 regions. TCRdb passed the multiplex PCR reads through MiXCR, listing each CDR3 protein once. Of 200,000 to 250,000 distinct CDR3 sequences listed, 20% to 25% are singletons. The sample was peripheral blood mononuclear cells (PBMCs), taken at new diagnosis, from a patient treated with antithyroid drugs. All receptors come from a female donor with Graves disease.

This clonotype appeared many times. The V gene is TRBV5-1, the J gene TRBJ2-2; maybe TRBD2 (5 bases). Trimming shortened V by 0 bases and J by 1 base, and 7 bases separated the two germline ends. CDR3 length: 15 amino acids. Germline CDR1 and CDR2: SGHRS and YFSETQ. Here the CDR3 reads CASSLVRGNTGELFF. The CDR3 bases are TGCGCCAGCAGCTTGGTTCGGGGGAACACCGGGGAGCTGTTTTTT.

For this clonotype: This may arise from a read error, as a much more abundant clone is one base away. The chain carries TRBV3-1 and TRBJ1-2, with unresolved D. CDR3 size: 14 residues. Trimming removed 0 bases at V and 8 bases at J, with 13 bases between. Per the germline V gene, CDR1 is LGHDT and CDR2 is YNNKEL (reference sequence). This chain's CDR3 is CASSQDVEGRGYTF. The CDR3, as DNA: TGTGCCAGCAGCCAAGATGTTGAAGGGCGAGGCTACACCTTC.

At least ten counts were recorded for this clonotype. The chain joins TRBV7-2 to TRBJ2-7, with D tentatively TRBD1 (6 bases). This CDR3 is 14 amino acids long. The germline gives CDR1 SGHTA, CDR2 FQGNSA. Trimming left V 1 base short and J 2 bases short, with 9 bases between. DNA for the CDR3: TGTGCCAGCAGCTTAGAGGCAGGGGCCTACGAGCAGTACTTC. The encoded protein is CASSLEAGAYEQYF.

This clonotype came up many times. This chain uses TRBV3-1 with TRBJ2-3, with a weak D call TRBD2 (6 bases). The germline V gene encodes CDR1 LGHDT and CDR2 YNNKEL (reference sequence). This CDR3 contains 16 residues. V lost 1 base to trimming and J lost 3 bases, with 14 bases between them. Here the CDR3 reads CASSQAGLALTDTQYF. The CDR3 DNA reads as TGTGCCAGCAGCCAAGCCGGGCTAGCGCTGACAGATACGCAGTATTTT.

This clonotype came up a few times. This rearrangement joins TRBV9 to TRBJ2-7; TRBD1 agrees at 8 bases. CDR3 size: 15 residues. The germline gives CDR1 SGDLS, CDR2 YYNGEE. V shed 0 bases, J shed 1 base, and the junction held 3 bases outside the gene matches. The CDR3 loop reads CASSVEGQESYEQYF. CDR3 DNA sequence: TGTGCCAGCAGCGTAGAGGGACAGGAGTCCTACGAGCAGTACTTC.

This clonotype has ten or more counts. This CDR3 is CASSTSRTDSTYEQYF. As DNA, the CDR3 is TGCGCCAGCAGCACCTCCCGGACGGACTCTACCTACGAGCAGTACTTC. J is TRBJ2-7 and V is TRBV5-1; D might be TRBD2 (5 bases). Germline V lookup: CDR1 SGHRS, CDR2 YFSETQ. Between the trimmed V and J ends, which lost 4 bases and 2 bases, there was a span of 19 bases. This CDR3 comprises 16 residues.

This clonotype was observed a few times. J is TRBJ1-6 and V is TRBV25-1; 10 bases are shared with TRBD1. From germline, CDR1 is MGHDK and CDR2 SYGVNS. The CDR3 covers 16 residues. J lost 3 bases, V lost 1 base, and 0 bases had no gene match. The CDR3 loop is CASSEWDRGYNSPLHF. CDR3 sequence (DNA): TGTGCCAGCAGTGAATGGGACAGGGGCTATAATTCACCCCTCCACTTT.

The sample holds many counts of this clonotype. The chain links TRBV12-3 or TRBV12-4 to TRBJ2-7, with 10 bases identical to TRBD2. J was trimmed by 4 bases and V by 5 bases; bases with no gene match: 11. CDR3 length equals 16 residues. The CDR3 is CASSVRDPSGSYEQYF. CDR3 DNA sequence: TGTGCCAGCAGTGTTAGGGACCCTAGCGGGAGTTACGAGCAGTACTTC.

This clonotype came up many times. The chain combines TRBV7-2 with TRBJ2-5; D could derive from TRBD1 or TRBD2 (5 bases each). This CDR3 has 15 residues. Germline assignment: CDR1 SGHTA and CDR2 FQGNSA. V gave up 1 base and J gave up 4 bases, with 13 bases separating them. CDR3 DNA: TGTGCCAGCAGCTTAGGAGGGGAAAGGGGAGAGACCCAGTACTTC. Translated: CASSLGGERGETQYF.

At least ten counts were recorded for this clonotype. The V gene is TRBV20-1, the J gene TRBJ2-7; 7 nucleotides agree with TRBD1. The V gene's germline CDR1 is DFQATT and CDR2 SNEGSKA (reference sequence). After removal of 3 bases from V and 3 bases from J, the junction contained 5 bases not matched to a gene. This CDR3 has 13 residues. This chain's CDR3 is CSARGDRNYEQYF. CDR3 DNA: TGCAGTGCTAGGGGGGACAGAAACTACGAGCAGTACTTC.

J is TRBJ2-7 and V is TRBV24-1; 8 nucleotides agree with TRBD2. There are 15 residues in the CDR3. V trimming: 3 bases; J trimming: 3 bases; junction bases outside the gene matches: 6. Germline values: CDR1 KGHDR, CDR2 SFDVKD. CDR3 region: CATSDGSGTSYEQYF. CDR3 nucleotides: TGTGCCACCAGTGATGGATCCGGGACTAGCTACGAGCAGTACTTC.

In DNA form, the CDR3 reads TGCGCCAGCAGCTCACTATCCACTGGGGGCTACACCTTC. It encodes CASSSLSTGGYTF. This chain joins TRBV5-1 and TRBJ1-2; D remains unclear. V lost 3 bases and J 8 bases, leaving 14 bases between the germline ends. Germline CDR1 reads SGHRS; CDR2 reads YFSETQ. The CDR3 is made up of 13 amino acids. Full variable domain (rest looked up from reference TRBV5-1 and TRBJ1-2): KAGVTQTPRYLIKTRGQQVTLSCSPISGHRSVSWYQQTPGQGLQFLFEYFSETQRNKGNFPGRFSGRQFSNSRSEMNVSTLELGDSALYLCASSSLSTGGYTFGSGTRLTVV.

This clonotype was recorded many times. The chain recombines TRBV6-1 with TRBJ2-2, with 7 bases matching TRBD1. Unmatched junction bases numbered 5, after V lost 4 bases and J lost 6 bases. The CDR3 loop spans 14 amino acids. CDR1 is MNHNS and CDR2 is SASEGT in the germline V gene. For the CDR3, the DNA is TGTGCCAGCAGTGGTGACAGGGTGGCCGGGGAGCTGTTTTTT. Its protein is CASSGDRVAGELFF.

This clonotype has a count of ten or more. The chain combines TRBV5-1 with TRBJ1-3, with no clear D. The V gene's germline CDR1 is SGHRS and CDR2 YFSETQ. The CDR3 runs to 13 residues. The V end was cut by 0 bases, the J end by 4 bases, with 5 bases between. CDR3: CASSLGQGNTIYF. The CDR3 DNA is TGCGCCAGCAGCTTGGGTCAGGGAAACACCATATATTTT.

The sample holds many counts of this clonotype. The V call is TRBV12-3 or TRBV12-4, the J call TRBJ1-3; no reliable D call. This CDR3 is 13 amino acids long. V shed 3 bases and J shed 0 bases, with 3 bases lying between them. DNA for the CDR3: TGTGCCAGCAGTTTTGCCTCTGGAAACACCATATATTTT. Translating it yields CASSFASGNTIYF.

This clonotype has only a few counts. This may come from a read error, since a much larger clone is one base off. The gene calls are TRBV28 and TRBJ2-7; the match to TRBD1 covers 7 bases. CDR1 is MDHEN, CDR2 SYDVKM, per germline. The ends lost 3 bases at V and 8 bases at J; junction bases unmatched: 10. This CDR3 contains 14 residues. The CDR3 is CASSLYGTAEKQYF. CDR3 sequence (DNA): TGTGCCAGCAGTTTGTACGGGACAGCTGAGAAGCAGTACTTC.

This clonotype was picked up many times. This chain connects TRBV20-1 to TRBJ1-5; unclear D gene. This CDR3 is 13 amino acids long. V was cut by 3 bases and J by 3 bases, with 9 bases left in between. Germline V CDR1 and CDR2: DFQATT, SNEGSKA (reference sequence). The CDR3 sequence is CSARPESNQPQHF. For the CDR3, the DNA is TGCAGTGCTAGGCCAGAATCCAATCAGCCCCAGCATTTT.

The chain recombines TRBV6-1 with TRBJ2-6; 7 bases are a match to TRBD1. The CDR3 length is 18 residues. CDR1 and CDR2 (germline): MNHNS, SASEGT. With 5 bases clipped from V and 1 base from J, the junction kept 11 bases outside the gene matches. Written as DNA, the CDR3 is TGTGCCAGCAGTACTCCGGACAGGAAGACTTCTGGGGCCAACGTCCTGACTTTC. Translating it yields CASSTPDRKTSGANVLTF.

As concerns this clonotype: This sequence may be a read error, since a much larger clone differs from it by one base. The J gene is TRBJ2-7, the V gene TRBV3-1; 8 bases match TRBD2. Germline loops: CDR1 LGHDT, CDR2 YNNKEL (reference sequence). The CDR3 runs to 15 residues. The CDR3 sequence is CASSLAAGGSYGQYF. Here the CDR3 DNA reads TGTGCCAGCAGCCTGGCGGCGGGAGGCTCCTACGGGCAGTACTTC.

This clonotype has ten or more counts. The chain couples TRBV6-1 to TRBJ2-1; 10 bases align to TRBD1. Trimming cost V 5 bases and J 5 bases; bases outside gene matches: 12. The CDR3 consists of 17 residues. Germline assignment: CDR1 MNHNS and CDR2 SASEGT. This CDR3 is CASSRGTGASGHNEQFF. The CDR3 DNA is TGTGCCAGCAGTCGGGGGACAGGGGCTTCGGGGCACAATGAGCAGTTCTTC.

Regarding this clonotype: A read error is likely here: a far larger clone is one base away. The genes are TRBV7-3 and TRBJ2-5; D possibly corresponds to TRBD1 (6 bases). Germline V gene lookup returns CDR1 SGHTA and CDR2 FQGTGA. The CDR3 runs to 15 residues. The CDR3 DNA sequence: TGCGCCAGCGGCCGAACCACAGGGCGTGGGGAGACCCAGTACTTC. Its protein is CASGRTTGRGETQYF.

Within the sample, this clonotype is medium-sized. The chain couples TRBV11-2 to TRBJ2-5; D assignment may be TRBD1 or TRBD2 (5 bases each). The CDR3 totals 13 residues. Germline loops: CDR1 SGHAT, CDR2 FQNNGV. Deletions cut 3 bases from V and 4 bases from J, with 9 bases between. Written as DNA, the CDR3 is TGTGCCAGCAGCTTTGATGGGACAGAGACCCAGTACTTC. Protein sequence: CASSFDGTETQYF.

Turning to this clonotype: A much larger clone is a single base away; this may be a read error. The gene calls are TRBV6-2 or TRBV6-3 and TRBJ1-2; D possibly corresponds to TRBD1 (5 bases). Per germline, CDR1 MNHEY and CDR2 SVGEGT. The CDR3 length is 17 residues. V was clipped by 5 bases and J by 4 bases, with 23 bases between them. CDR3 in amino acids: CASSPSEAAGASYGYTF. DNA for the CDR3: TGTGCCAGCAGTCCTTCCGAAGCCGCCGGGGCTAGCTATGGCTACACCTTC.

Comments on this clonotype: Since a far larger clone is one base different, this is likely a read error. The gene calls are TRBV7-3 and TRBJ1-5; the match to TRBD1 covers 12 bases. The V gene end was trimmed by 5 bases and the J gene end by 8 bases; junction bases not matched to a gene: 4. The CDR3 extends over 14 amino acids. Germline V gene sequence: CDR1 SGHTA, CDR2 FQGTGA. CDR3 sequence (DNA): TGTGCCAGCAGCGGGACAGGGGGCTCGGAGCCCCAGCATTTT. Translation gives CASSGTGGSEPQHF.

This chain uses TRBV28 with TRBJ2-5; 10 bases match TRBD2. The J call is doubtful: the DNA matches TRBJ2-1 better. CDR3 length: 16 residues. Looked up from germline, CDR1 is MDHEN and CDR2 is SYDVKM. The CDR3 sequence: CASIQTSGFRGNEQFF. CDR3 DNA: TGTGCCAGCATTCAGACTAGCGGGTTCCGGGGCAATGAGCAGTTCTTC.

On this clonotype itself: This may come from a read error, since a much larger clone is one base off. The chain has TRBV10-3 and TRBJ1-2; D uncertain. Trimming pared 5 bases from V and 4 bases from J, leaving 14 bases between. This CDR3 has 14 residues. Germline values: CDR1 ENHRY, CDR2 SYGVKD. CDR3 amino acids: CAISTTKFFYGYTF. Written as DNA, the CDR3 is TGTGCCATCAGTACGACGAAGTTTTTCTATGGCTACACCTTC.

This clonotype has just a few counts. A much larger clone lies one base from this, so it may be a read error. The V call is TRBV5-1, the J call TRBJ2-2; the D is unclear. Trimming removed 4 bases from V and 7 bases from J, with 8 bases in between. This CDR3 has 12 amino acids. The V gene's germline CDR1 is SGHRS and CDR2 YFSETQ. The CDR3 sequence: CASSKTFGELFF. CDR3 in DNA: TGCGCCAGCAGCAAGACTTTCGGGGAGCTGTTTTTT.

This chain uses TRBV6-1 with TRBJ1-1; 10 nucleotides match TRBD1. The V segment lost 5 bases and the J segment 11 bases; nucleotides outside the gene matches: 11. The V gene's germline CDR1 is MNHNS and CDR2 SASEGT. The CDR3 loop spans 14 amino acids. This chain's CDR3 is CASSQLGQGERAFF. The CDR3 region has the DNA TGTGCCAGCAGTCAACTAGGACAGGGGGAGAGGGCTTTCTTT.

Concerning this clonotype: Possible read error: a much larger clone is one base away. The V gene is TRBV10-3, the J gene TRBJ1-6, with D possibly matching TRBD1 (6 bases). Germline V gene data show CDR1 as ENHRY and CDR2 as SYGVKD. The CDR3 sequence is 16 residues long. The CDR3 region is CAIGESGGARNSPLHF. The CDR3 region has the DNA TGTGCCATCGGTGAGTCGGGGGGGGCCCGAAATTCACCCCTCCACTTT.

This clonotype was observed a handful of times. This sequence joins TRBV12-3 or TRBV12-4 and TRBJ1-5; D not resolved. With 1 base removed from V and 7 bases from J, the gap between germline ends came to 5 bases. The CDR3 spans 12 residues. This CDR3 reads CASSLDAQPQHF. CDR3 nucleotide sequence: TGTGCCAGCAGTTTAGATGCGCAGCCCCAGCATTTT.